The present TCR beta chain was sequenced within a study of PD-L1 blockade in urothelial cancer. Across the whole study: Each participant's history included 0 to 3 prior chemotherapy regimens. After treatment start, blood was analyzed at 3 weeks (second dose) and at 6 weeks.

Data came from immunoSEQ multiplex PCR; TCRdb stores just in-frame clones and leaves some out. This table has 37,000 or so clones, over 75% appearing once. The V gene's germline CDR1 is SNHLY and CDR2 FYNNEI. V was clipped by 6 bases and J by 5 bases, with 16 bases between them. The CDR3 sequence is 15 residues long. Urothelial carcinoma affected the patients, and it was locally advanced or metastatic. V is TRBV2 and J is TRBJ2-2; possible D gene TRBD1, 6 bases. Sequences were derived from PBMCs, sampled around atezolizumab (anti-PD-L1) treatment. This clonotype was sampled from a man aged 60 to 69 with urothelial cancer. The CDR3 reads CASSIQGTGTGELFF. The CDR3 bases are TGTGCCAGCAGCATACAGGGTACTGGAACCGGGGAGCTGTTTTTT. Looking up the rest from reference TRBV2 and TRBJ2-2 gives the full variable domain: EPEVTQTPSHQVTQMGQEVILRCVPISNHLYFYWYRQILGQKVEFLVSFYNNEISEKSEIFDDQFSVERPDGSNFTLKIRSTKLEDSAMYFCASSIQGTGTGELFFGEGSRLTVL.